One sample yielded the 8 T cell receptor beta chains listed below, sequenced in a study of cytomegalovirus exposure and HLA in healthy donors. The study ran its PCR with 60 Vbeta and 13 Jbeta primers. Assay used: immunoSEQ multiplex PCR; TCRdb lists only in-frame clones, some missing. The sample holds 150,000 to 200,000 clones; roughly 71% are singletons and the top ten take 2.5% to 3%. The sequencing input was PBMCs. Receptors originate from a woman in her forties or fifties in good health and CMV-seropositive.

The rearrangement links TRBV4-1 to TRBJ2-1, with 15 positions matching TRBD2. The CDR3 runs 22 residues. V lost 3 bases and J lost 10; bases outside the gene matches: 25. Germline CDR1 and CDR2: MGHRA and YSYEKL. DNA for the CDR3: TGCGCCAGCAGCCACCACCCGCCCAGGACTAGCGGGGGGGCCCCGCCGAGGGCAGAGCAGTTCTTC. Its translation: CASSHHPPRTSGGAPPRAEQFF.

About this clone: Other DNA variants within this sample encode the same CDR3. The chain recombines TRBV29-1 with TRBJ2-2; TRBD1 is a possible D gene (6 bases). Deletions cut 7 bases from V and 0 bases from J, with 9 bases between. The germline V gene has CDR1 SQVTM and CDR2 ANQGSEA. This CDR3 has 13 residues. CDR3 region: CSARGPNTGELFF. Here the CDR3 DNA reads TGCAGCGCCAGGGGCCCGAACACCGGGGAGCTGTTTTTT.

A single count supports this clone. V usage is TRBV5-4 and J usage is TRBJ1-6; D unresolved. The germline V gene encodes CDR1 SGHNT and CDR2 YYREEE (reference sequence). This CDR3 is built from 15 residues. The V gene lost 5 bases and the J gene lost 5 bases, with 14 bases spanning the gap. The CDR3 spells CASSYPAGDNSPLHF. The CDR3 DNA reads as TGTGCCAGCAGTTACCCCGCCGGAGATAATTCACCCCTCCACTTT.

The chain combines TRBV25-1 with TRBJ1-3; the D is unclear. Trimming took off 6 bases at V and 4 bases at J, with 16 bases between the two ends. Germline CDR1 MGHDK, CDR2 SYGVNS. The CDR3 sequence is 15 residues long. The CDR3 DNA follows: TGTGCCAGCAGAAGCACTCGCGGGTACGGAAACACCATATATTTT. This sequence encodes CASRSTRGYGNTIYF.

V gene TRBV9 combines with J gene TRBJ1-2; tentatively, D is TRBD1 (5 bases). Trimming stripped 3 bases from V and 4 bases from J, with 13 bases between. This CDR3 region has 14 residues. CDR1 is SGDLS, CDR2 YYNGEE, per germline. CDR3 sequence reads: CASSARQGFYGYTF. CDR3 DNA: TGTGCCAGCAGCGCCCGTCAGGGTTTCTATGGCTACACCTTC.

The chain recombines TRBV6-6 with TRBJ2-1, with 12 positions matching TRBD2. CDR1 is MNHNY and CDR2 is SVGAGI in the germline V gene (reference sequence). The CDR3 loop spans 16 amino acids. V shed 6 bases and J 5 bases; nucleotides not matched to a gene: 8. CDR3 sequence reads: CASRLRLAGGDNEQFF. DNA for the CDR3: TGTGCCAGCAGACTTCGCCTAGCGGGGGGGGACAATGAGCAGTTCTTC.

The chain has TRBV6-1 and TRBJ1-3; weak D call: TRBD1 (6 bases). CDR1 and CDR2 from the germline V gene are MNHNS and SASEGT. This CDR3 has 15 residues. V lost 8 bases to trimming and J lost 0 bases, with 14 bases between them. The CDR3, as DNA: TGTGCCAGCTCGGACAGACCAAGCTCTGGAAACACCATATATTTT. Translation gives CASSDRPSSGNTIYF.

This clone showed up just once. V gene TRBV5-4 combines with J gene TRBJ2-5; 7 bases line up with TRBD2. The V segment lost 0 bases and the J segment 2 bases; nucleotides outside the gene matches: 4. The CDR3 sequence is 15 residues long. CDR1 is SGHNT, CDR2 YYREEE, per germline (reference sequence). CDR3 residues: CASSLEGGGQETQYF. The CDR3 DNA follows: TGTGCCAGCAGCTTGGAGGGCGGGGGTCAAGAGACCCAGTACTTC. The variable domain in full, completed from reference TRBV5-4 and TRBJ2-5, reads ETGVTQSPTHLIKTRGQQVTLRCSSQSGHNTVSWYQQALGQGPQFIFQYYREEENGRGNFPPRFSGLQFPNYSSELNVNALELDDSALYLCASSLEGGGQETQYFGPGTRLLVL.